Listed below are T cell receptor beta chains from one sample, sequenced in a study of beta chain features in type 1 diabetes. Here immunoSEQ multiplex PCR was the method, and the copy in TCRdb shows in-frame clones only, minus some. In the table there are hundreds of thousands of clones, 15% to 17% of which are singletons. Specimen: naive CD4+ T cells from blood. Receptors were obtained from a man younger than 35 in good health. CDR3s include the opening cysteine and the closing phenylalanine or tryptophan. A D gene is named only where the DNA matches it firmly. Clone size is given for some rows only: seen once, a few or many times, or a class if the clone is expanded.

cdr3_aa: CASSVGDPRDTQYF
cdr3_nt: TGTGCCAGCAGCGTAGGCGACCCTCGGGATACGCAGTATTTT
clone_size: .
d_call: .
j_call: TRBJ2-3
v_call: TRBV9
cdr3_length: 14

cdr3_aa: CASSPRRVTDTQYF
cdr3_nt: TGTGCCAGCAGCCCCCGGAGGGTCACAGATACGCAGTATTTT
clone_size: few
d_call: .
j_call: TRBJ2-3
v_call: TRBV7-9
cdr3_length: 14

cdr3_aa: CASSYGLAGVSYEQYF
cdr3_nt: TGTGCCAGCAGCTATGGACTAGCGGGGGTCTCCTACGAGCAGTACTTC
clone_size: .
d_call: TRBD2
j_call: TRBJ2-7
v_call: TRBV7-2
cdr3_length: 16

cdr3_aa: CASSWDRGIVNTEAFF
cdr3_nt: TGTGCCAGCAGCTGGGACAGGGGGATAGTGAACACTGAAGCTTTCTTT
clone_size: .
d_call: TRBD1
j_call: TRBJ1-1
v_call: TRBV5-4
cdr3_length: 16

cdr3_aa: CASSPQGQGQETQYF
cdr3_nt: TGTGCCAGCAGCCCCCAGGGACAGGGCCAAGAGACCCAGTACTTC
clone_size: .
d_call: TRBD1
j_call: TRBJ2-5
v_call: TRBV11-2
cdr3_length: 15

cdr3_aa: CASSLEGGRTYEQYF
cdr3_nt: TGTGCCAGCAGCTTAGAGGGTGGCAGGACGTACGAGCAGTACTTC
clone_size: few
d_call: .
j_call: TRBJ2-7
v_call: TRBV7-2
cdr3_length: 15

cdr3_aa: CASSPRADSNQPQHF
cdr3_nt: TGTGCCAGCTCACCACGAGCCGATAGCAATCAGCCCCAGCATTTT
clone_size: .
d_call: .
j_call: TRBJ1-5
v_call: TRBV18
cdr3_length: 15

cdr3_aa: CASSLASGTARREQYF
cdr3_nt: TGTGCCAGCAGCTTGGCCTCTGGGACGGCGAGGCGCGAGCAGTACTTC
clone_size: few
d_call: .
j_call: TRBJ2-7
v_call: TRBV5-4
cdr3_length: 16

cdr3_aa: CASGSDRWSGETQYF
cdr3_nt: TGTGCCAGCGGTTCGGACAGGTGGAGTGGAGAGACCCAGTACTTC
clone_size: few
d_call: TRBD1
j_call: TRBJ2-5
v_call: TRBV4-2
cdr3_length: 15

cdr3_aa: CASSLAGTGTGELFF
cdr3_nt: TGTGCCAGCAGCTTAGCCGGGACAGGGACCGGGGAGCTGTTTTTT
clone_size: few
d_call: TRBD1
j_call: TRBJ2-2
v_call: TRBV5-5
cdr3_length: 15

cdr3_aa: CASSGLGQGDWNTEAFF
cdr3_nt: TGTGCCAGCAGCGGACTGGGACAGGGTGATTGGAACACTGAAGCTTTCTTT
clone_size: .
d_call: TRBD1
j_call: TRBJ1-1
v_call: TRBV9
cdr3_length: 17

cdr3_aa: CASSLQGSTEAFF
cdr3_nt: TGTGCCAGCAGCTTGCAGGGGTCAACTGAAGCTTTCTTT
clone_size: few
d_call: .
j_call: TRBJ1-1
v_call: TRBV5-6
cdr3_length: 13

cdr3_aa: CASSPQRQGMNWNEQFF
cdr3_nt: TGTGCCAGCAGCCCACAGAGACAGGGTATGAATTGGAATGAGCAGTTCTTC
clone_size: few
d_call: TRBD1
j_call: TRBJ2-1
v_call: TRBV4-2
cdr3_length: 17

cdr3_aa: CAWNRGYQETQYF
cdr3_nt: TGTGCCTGGAACAGGGGGTATCAAGAGACCCAGTACTTC
clone_size: few
d_call: TRBD1
j_call: TRBJ2-5
v_call: TRBV30
cdr3_length: 13

cdr3_aa: CASSQEVGGDTQYF
cdr3_nt: TGCGCCAGCAGCCAAGAAGTCGGGGGGGATACGCAGTATTTT
clone_size: .
d_call: TRBD2
j_call: TRBJ2-3
v_call: TRBV4-3
cdr3_length: 14

cdr3_aa: CASSYSKETQYF
cdr3_nt: TGTGCCAGCAGTTACTCGAAGGAGACCCAGTACTTC
clone_size: few
d_call: .
j_call: TRBJ2-5
v_call: TRBV6-6
cdr3_length: 12

cdr3_aa: CASSQRGWSNQPQHF
cdr3_nt: TGCGCCAGCAGCCAGAGGGGTTGGAGCAATCAGCCCCAGCATTTT
clone_size: .
d_call: .
j_call: TRBJ1-5
v_call: TRBV4-1
cdr3_length: 15

cdr3_aa: CASSFGQGAFYEQYF
cdr3_nt: TGTGCCAGCAGTTTTGGACAGGGGGCCTTCTACGAGCAGTACTTC
clone_size: .
d_call: TRBD1
j_call: TRBJ2-7
v_call: TRBV27
cdr3_length: 15

cdr3_aa: CASSLYQGVSKNIQYF
cdr3_nt: TGTGCCAGCAGTTTATACCAGGGTGTATCCAAAAACATTCAGTACTTC
clone_size: .
d_call: .
j_call: TRBJ2-4
v_call: TRBV28
cdr3_length: 16

cdr3_aa: CASSLIASGRADTQYF
cdr3_nt: TGTGCCAGCAGCTTAATTGCTAGCGGGAGGGCAGATACGCAGTATTTT
clone_size: .
d_call: TRBD2
j_call: TRBJ2-3
v_call: TRBV7-9
cdr3_length: 16

cdr3_aa: CASSHTWSSYNEQFF
cdr3_nt: TGTGCCAGCAGTCATACCTGGAGCTCCTACAATGAGCAGTTCTTC
clone_size: few
d_call: .
j_call: TRBJ2-1
v_call: TRBV14
cdr3_length: 15